Listed below are T cell receptor beta chains from one sample, sequenced in a study of blood T cell repertoires in COVID-19. Produced via immunoSEQ multiplex PCR; TCRdb's table is partial and in-frame only. The sample carries 200,000 to 250,000 clones, 70% to 90% recorded once. Specimen: PBMCs or T cells enriched from blood (not recorded which). The receptors derive from a woman in her forties with acute COVID-19. Both conserved end residues are part of each CDR3. D genes are given only for firm matches. Not all rows give a size; the values are once, few, many and, for expanded clones, a class.

clone size	D gene	V gene	J gene	CDR3 DNA	CDR3 protein
-	TRBD1	TRBV30	TRBJ1-2	TGTGCCGAGAGGACAGGGGGCGCAGATGGCTACACCTTC	CAERTGGADGYTF
few	TRBD1	TRBV11-2	TRBJ2-7	TGTGCCAGCAGACCCGGGACAGGGGGTTCGACCTACGAGCAGTACTTC	CASRPGTGGSTYEQYF
-	TRBD2	TRBV5-4	TRBJ2-4	TGTGCCAGCAGCCTCCCCCTAGCGGGAGCCAAAAACATTCAGTACTTC	CASSLPLAGAKNIQYF
few	-	TRBV5-1	TRBJ1-5	TGCGCCAGCAGCCCGGAGGGGACGGTATACCAGCCCCAGCATTTT	CASSPEGTVYQPQHF
-	-	TRBV11-2	TRBJ2-3	TGTGCCAGCAGCTTAGAGTGGGCCACAGATACGCAGTATTTT	CASSLEWATDTQYF
-	TRBD1	TRBV6-5	TRBJ1-1	TGTGCCAGCGGGGACAGGGGGCGCGGTGAAGCTTTCTTT	CASGDRGRGEAFF
-	-	TRBV5-5	TRBJ1-4	TGTGCCAGCACTCCCGGGACACGAGAAAAACTGTTTTTT	CASTPGTREKLFF
-	TRBD1	TRBV10-3	TRBJ2-7	TGTGCCATCAGGGACAGGGCTTCCTACGAGCAGTACTTC	CAIRDRASYEQYF
-	-	TRBV19	TRBJ1-1	TGTGCCAGTAGTATCGGCCCCGGAGGTACTGAAGCTTTCTTT	CASSIGPGGTEAFF
-	-	TRBV30	TRBJ1-4	TGTGCCTGGAGGAGGGAGGGAGCTAATGAAAAACTGTTTTTT	CAWRREGANEKLFF
-	TRBD1	TRBV18	TRBJ2-2	TGTGCCAGCTCACCACCTGTGGGACAGGGGTACACCGGGGAGCTGTTTTTT	CASSPPVGQGYTGELFF
once	-	TRBV29-1	TRBJ2-3	TGCAGCGTTGAAGGGGCTGACAGAAGCACAGATACGCAGTATTTT	CSVEGADRSTDTQYF
few	TRBD1	TRBV7-3	TRBJ1-6	TGTGCCAGCAGCTTAACGACAGGGTATAATTCACCCCTCCACTTT	CASSLTTGYNSPLHF
-	TRBD1	TRBV7-2	TRBJ2-2	TGTGCCAGCAGCTCCGCTCGGACAGGGTACACCGGGGAGCTGTTTTTT	CASSSARTGYTGELFF
-	-	TRBV18	TRBJ2-7	TGTGCCAGCTCACCCCAGGCCTTGGGCTCCTACGAGCAGTACTTC	CASSPQALGSYEQYF
many	-	TRBV6-4	TRBJ2-2	TGTGCCAGCAGCACTACGAACACCGGGGAGCTGTTTTTT	CASSTTNTGELFF
-	TRBD2	TRBV29-1	TRBJ2-1	TGCAGCGTCGACCCCTTACGTCGGACTAGCTCAGGGAATGAGCAGTTCTTC	CSVDPLRRTSSGNEQFF
-	-	TRBV29-1	TRBJ1-1	TGCAGCGTTGAGCAGGTCGAGGGCACTGAAGCTTTCTTT	CSVEQVEGTEAFF
-	TRBD2	TRBV7-9	TRBJ2-3	TGTGCCAGCAGCTCAGGACTAGCGGGGGCATCGGATACGCAGTATTTT	CASSSGLAGASDTQYF
once	TRBD1	TRBV9	TRBJ2-3	TGTGCCAGCTTAGACAGGGCCACAGATACGCAGTATTTT	CASLDRATDTQYF
-	-	TRBV28	TRBJ2-5	TGTGCCAGCAGCGGGACACCTCCGAGGGAGACCCAGTACTTC	CASSGTPPRETQYF
-	TRBD1	TRBV11-2	TRBJ2-5	TGTGCCAGCAGCCGGGACAGGGTACAAGAGACCCAGTACTTC	CASSRDRVQETQYF
-	-	TRBV7-3	TRBJ2-1	TGTGCCAGCAGTCGGACGAGGGAAGTCAATGAGCAGTTCTTC	CASSRTREVNEQFF
-	TRBD2	TRBV11-2	TRBJ2-7	TGTGCCAGCAGCTTTGGGACTAGCGGGCGATCATACGAGCAGTACTTC	CASSFGTSGRSYEQYF
-	-	TRBV6-2/TRBV6-3	TRBJ1-4	TGTGCCAGCAGTCAACCGGGGAGGCCGAGGGGTGAAAAACTGTTTTTT	CASSQPGRPRGEKLFF
-	-	TRBV29-1	TRBJ2-5	TGCAGCATCAGGGTGGGGGAGACCCAGTACTTC	CSIRVGETQYF
few	TRBD1	TRBV19	TRBJ1-2	TGTGCCAGTAGTATAAGAAAAGGGACAGGGGGAGCTAACTATGGCTACACCTTC	CASSIRKGTGGANYGYTF
-	-	TRBV28	TRBJ1-2	TGTGCCAGCAGTTTATTATCGGGTAACTATGGCTACACCTTC	CASSLLSGNYGYTF
once	-	TRBV11-2	TRBJ2-1	TGTGCCAGCAGCCCCTTGCGGGGGCAGTACAATGAGCAGTTCTTC	CASSPLRGQYNEQFF
-	-	TRBV19	TRBJ2-5	TGTGCCAGTAGTTTGGACAGCCCGAGGGAGACCCAGTACTTC	CASSLDSPRETQYF
-	TRBD1	TRBV5-8	TRBJ2-7	TGTGCCAGCAGCTTGGGGACAGGGGGAGGCGACGAGCAGTACTTC	CASSLGTGGGDEQYF
-	-	TRBV20-1	TRBJ1-2	TGCAGTGCTTCGCGGACTGCTGGCTACACCTTC	CSASRTAGYTF
-	-	TRBV11-2	TRBJ2-7	TGTGCCAGCAGCTTATCCCCGCGCACCTACGAGCAGTACTTC	CASSLSPRTYEQYF
-	TRBD1	TRBV5-4	TRBJ2-1	TGTGCCAGCAGCTTTGACCCGGGACAGAGTGCCAATGAGCAGTTCTTC	CASSFDPGQSANEQFF
-	-	TRBV5-6	TRBJ1-3	TGTGCCAGCAGCTTGGGAACAGGGTATCACACCATATATTTT	CASSLGTGYHTIYF
-	TRBD1	TRBV12-3/TRBV12-4	TRBJ1-2	TGTGCCAGCAGCTTGGGACAGGGCGGTGGCTACACCTTC	CASSLGQGGGYTF
-	TRBD1	TRBV19	TRBJ2-5	TGTGCCAGTAGTATAGCTACAACAGGGGGCGAGACCCAGTACTTC	CASSIATTGGETQYF
-	TRBD2	TRBV19	TRBJ2-1	TGTGCCAGTATCCCTAGCGGGAGGGCGGGTGAGCAGTTCTTC	CASIPSGRAGEQFF
-	-	TRBV6-2/TRBV6-3	TRBJ2-7	TGTGCCAGCAGTTACCCCCCGGACACGGGCGAGCAGTACTTC	CASSYPPDTGEQYF
few	-	TRBV12-3/TRBV12-4	TRBJ1-1	TGTGCCAGCAAACCCACGGTCGGGGCTGAAGCTTTCTTT	CASKPTVGAEAFF
once	-	TRBV19	TRBJ2-1	TGTGCCAGTACCCTCTCGGGAAGATACAATGAGCAGTTCTTC	CASTLSGRYNEQFF
-	-	TRBV7-6	TRBJ1-1	TGTGCCAGCAGCCTTGGGGGGGGGACTGAAGCTTTCTTT	CASSLGGGTEAFF
few	-	TRBV6-5	TRBJ1-3	TGTGCCAGCTTAGGACAGTACTACTCTGGAAACACCATATATTTT	CASLGQYYSGNTIYF
once	-	TRBV6-1	TRBJ1-1	TGTGCCAGCAGTGACGGCCCCCGGAGGACTGAAGCTTTCTTT	CASSDGPRRTEAFF
-	TRBD1	TRBV5-1	TRBJ1-1	TGCGCCAGCAGCCTTGACAGGGGGCTGAACACTGAAGCTTTCTTT	CASSLDRGLNTEAFF
-	-	TRBV1	TRBJ1-2	TGCACCAGCAGCCGTGGACAGGGGTGTAGTGGCTACACCTTC	CTSSRGQGCSGYTF
-	TRBD1	TRBV30	TRBJ1-5	TGTGCCTGGAGTGTCGGAGGGGGCCTTCAGCCCCAGCATTTT	CAWSVGGGLQPQHF
-	-	TRBV28	TRBJ2-5	TGTGCCAGCAGTTTTGATCGACAGCTCCAAGAGACCCAGTACTTC	CASSFDRQLQETQYF
-	-	TRBV19	TRBJ1-4	TGTGCCAGTAGTATTAAGGCCGACTTAGTGGAAAAACTGTTTTTT	CASSIKADLVEKLFF
-	-	TRBV9	TRBJ2-2	TGTGCCAGCAGCGTAGTGTGGGAGCTTCCGAACACCGGGGAGCTGTTTTTT	CASSVVWELPNTGELFF
-	TRBD1	TRBV28	TRBJ1-3	TGTGCCGGCACAAAAGACAGGGGGCCTGGAAACACCATATATTTT	CAGTKDRGPGNTIYF
-	-	TRBV5-4	TRBJ2-5	TGTGCCAGCAGCTCAATGACCGGGGAGACCCAGTACTTC	CASSSMTGETQYF